This T cell receptor beta chain was captured in a study of STAT5B mutations in CD4+ large granular lymphocyte leukemia. At the level of the study: The CDR3 'QG' motif was associated with a particular HLA allele among healthy donors.

Libraries were prepared by immunoSEQ multiplex PCR; TCRdb keeps only in-frame clonotypes and omits some of them. The top ten clones hold 0.35% to 0.4% of a sample with 40,000 to 50,000 clones, roughly four fifths of them seen once. Comments on this clone: Its matching antigen is unknown.

Study conclusions and caveats: Patient CD4-sorted repertoires looked more clonal than healthy CD4+ repertoires, even without putative leukemic clones.

This clonotype was sampled from a human donor in good health. The sequenced sample was CD4+ T cells from blood buffy coats.

CDR3 amino acids: CASSFSQDSYEQYF. The CDR3 bases are TGCGCCAGCAGCTTCTCACAGGACTCCTACGAGCAGTACTTC. The rearrangement uses TRBV5-1 and TRBJ2-7, with D possibly being TRBD1 (5 bases). The CDR3 length is 14 residues. With 2 bases removed from V and 0 bases from J, the gap between germline ends came to 9 bases. CDR1 and CDR2 (germline): SGHRS, YFSETQ. Combining the CDR3 with reference TRBV5-1 and TRBJ2-7 gives the whole variable domain KAGVTQTPRYLIKTRGQQVTLSCSPISGHRSVSWYQQTPGQGLQFLFEYFSETQRNKGNFPGRFSGRQFSNSRSEMNVSTLELGDSALYLCASSFSQDSYEQYFGPGTRLTVT.